This T cell receptor (beta chain) was recovered during a study of blood T cell repertoires in COVID-19. Study-level information: PBMCs, B-cell-depleted T cells, or T cells provided the cDNA or gDNA that made up the material.

CDR1 and CDR2 (germline): MNHEY, SMNVEV (reference sequence). J lost 6 bases, V lost 2 bases, and 6 bases had no gene match. This CDR3 spans 17 amino acids. As originally analysed: Amplification of reference gene primers provided the estimated nucleated cell counts. Clones were read by immunoSEQ multiplex PCR, and TCRdb kept only the in-frame ones, dropping some. Clone size and the V and J calls come from that table; the DNA yielded D and trimming. The table has 250,000 to 300,000 clones, about nine tenths seen once. Enrolled through a virtual design, the participants were between about 18 and 89 years of age and came from under 25 US areas. People in the exposed group encountered a COVID-19 case within 2 weeks before entering the study.

The chain is built from TRBV27 and TRBJ2-2, with TRBD2 identical over 13 bases. This TCR came from a woman aged 50 to 60 who had been exposed to COVID-19. Sequences were obtained from PBMCs or T cells enriched from blood (not recorded which). In nucleotides, the CDR3 is TGTGCCAGCAGTTTAGAGGGAACTAGCGGGGGGGCCGGGGAGCTGTTTTTT. This encodes CASSLEGTSGGAGELFF.